One and the same sample provided the 13 T cell receptor beta chains below, sequenced in a study of cytomegalovirus exposure and HLA in healthy donors. In the PCR, 60 Vbeta and 13 Jbeta primers were used. Profiling relied on immunoSEQ multiplex PCR, and the TCRdb table lists in-frame clones only, not all of them. The repertoire consists of around 250,000 clones, with over 70% occurring once and the leading ten covering about 8%. Sequencing was done on a sample of PBMCs. These receptors came from a woman aged 55 to 70 in good health and CMV-seropositive.

In this sample, this clone turned up once. The junction does not match germline at one end; this may be a read error. This chain uses TRBV6-1 with TRBJ1-5; 7 bases line up with TRBD1. The CDR3 runs 14 residues. Looked up from germline, CDR1 is MNHNS and CDR2 is SASEGT. The CDR3 DNA follows: TGTGCCAGCACTGGACAGGTCCCCTTCCAGCCCCGGCATTTT. Encoded protein: CASTGQVPFQPRHF.

This chain joins TRBV7-9 and TRBJ1-6; D gene unclear. The CDR3 is 16 residues long. V was trimmed by 1 base and J by 10 bases, leaving 17 bases between them. Germline CDR1 is SEHNR and CDR2 is FQNEAQ (reference sequence). CDR3 sequence reads: CASSLGPGAPGSPLHF. CDR3 in DNA: TGTGCCAGCAGCTTAGGTCCGGGAGCCCCTGGATCACCCCTCCACTTT.

On this clone: One end of the junction does not line up with germline, which may come from a read error. The genes are TRBV19 and TRBJ1-5; D unclear. The CDR3 extends over 12 amino acids. CDR1 and CDR2 (germline): LNHDA, SQIVND (reference sequence). The CDR3 sequence: CASSISGSAHHF. As DNA, the CDR3 is TGTGCCAGTAGTATATCCGGGAGTGCCCATCATTTT.

The gene calls are TRBV13 and TRBJ2-5; 11 nucleotides line up with TRBD2. The DNA end lines up better with TRBJ2-7; the J call may be wrong. CDR1 and CDR2 from the germline V gene are PRHDT and FYEKMQ (reference sequence). This CDR3 comprises 16 residues. The CDR3 is CASSLGTSGGTYEQYF. For the CDR3, the DNA is TGTGCCAGCAGCTTAGGAACTAGCGGGGGAACCTACGAGCAGTACTTC.

In this sample, this clone turned up a few times. The V call is TRBV7-2, the J call TRBJ1-3, with 7 positions matching TRBD1. Trimming at V came to 2 bases and at J to 6 bases, leaving 7 bases not matched to a gene. This CDR3 is 15 amino acids long. Germline V gene lookup returns CDR1 SGHTA and CDR2 FQGNSA. CDR3 nucleotides: TGTGCCAGCAGCTTAAGGGGGCTAGGCGAAAACACCATATATTTT. Amino acids: CASSLRGLGENTIYF.

The V gene is TRBV28, the J gene TRBJ2-2; 8 bases agree with TRBD2. Germline V lookup: CDR1 MDHEN, CDR2 SYDVKM. The CDR3 has 15 residues. Trimming took 4 bases from V and 4 from J; bases not matched to a gene: 5. The CDR3: CASSSGGLGTGELFF. CDR3 nucleotide sequence: TGTGCCAGCAGTTCGGGGGGGTTGGGCACCGGGGAGCTGTTTTTT.

The chain joins TRBV5-1 to TRBJ2-1, with 7 bases identical to TRBD1. In germline, CDR1 is SGHRS, CDR2 YFSETQ. The junction had 5 bases not matched to a gene; V was cut back by 4 bases and J by 4 bases. The CDR3 runs to 14 residues. CDR3 loop: CASSTGQAYNEQFF. CDR3 DNA: TGCGCCAGCAGCACCGGACAGGCGTACAATGAGCAGTTCTTC.

V gene TRBV6-1 combines with J gene TRBJ1-1; D gene unclear. V shed 0 bases and J shed 4 bases, with 6 bases lying between them. CDR3 length: 13 amino acids. Germline values: CDR1 MNHNS, CDR2 SASEGT. The CDR3 DNA reads TGTGCCAGCAGTGAAGCTAGGAGCACTGAAGCTTTCTTT. It specifies CASSEARSTEAFF.

The chain uses TRBV19 and TRBJ1-1; 7 bases fit TRBD1. Germline V CDR1 and CDR2: LNHDA, SQIVND (reference sequence). J lost 5 bases, V lost 4 bases, and 4 bases had no gene match. The CDR3 spans 13 residues. The CDR3 bases are TGTGCCAGTAGTACGACAGGGCGAACTGAAGCTTTCTTT. Its protein is CASSTTGRTEAFF.

This clone was found a few times. The chain carries TRBV7-9 and TRBJ2-7; D call uncertain. The germline V and J ends were trimmed by 5 bases and 5 bases, with 7 bases remaining between them. CDR3 length: 11 residues. Germline lookup yields CDR1 SEHNR and CDR2 FQNEAQ (reference sequence). The CDR3 DNA reads as TGTGCCAGCAGCCTAAGAGACGAGCAGTACTTC. This encodes CASSLRDEQYF.

Note on this clone: Additional DNA sequences in this sample encode the identical CDR3. V and J are TRBV19 and TRBJ2-7, with TRBD2 matching 15 bases. Germline V gene lookup returns CDR1 LNHDA and CDR2 SQIVND (reference sequence). The CDR3 covers 16 residues. After removal of 6 bases from V and 6 bases from J, the junction contained 9 bases not matched to a gene. The CDR3 DNA sequence: TGTGCCAGTAGGGGACTAGCGGGAGGCGTCAGTCGCGAGCAGTACTTC. This sequence encodes CASRGLAGGVSREQYF.

This chain connects TRBV19 to TRBJ1-1; D is possibly TRBD1 (6 bases). Germline assignment: CDR1 LNHDA and CDR2 SQIVND (reference sequence). The ends were cut back, 9 bases at V and 5 bases at J, with 16 bases in the middle. This CDR3 spans 13 amino acids. The CDR3 DNA reads as TGTGCCAGGCAAAGGGGGAAAGTTACTGAAGCTTTCTTT. This gives the protein CARQRGKVTEAFF.

Only a few counts were recorded for this clone. The chain combines TRBV29-1 with TRBJ2-3, with 7 nucleotides matching TRBD2. The CDR3 totals 10 residues. With V trimmed by 7 bases and J by 10 bases, 5 bases remained unmatched. Germline V CDR1 and CDR2: SQVTM, ANQGSEA. The CDR3 nucleotides read TGCAGCGCCGGACTAGGTCCGCAGTATTTT. Translated, it gives CSAGLGPQYF.